This entry concerns a single T cell receptor beta chain. Its cognate antigen is unknown. This entry belongs to a study of T cell responses to AZD1222 COVID-19 vaccine. Study-wide context: Whether given at about 4 or about 12 weeks, second doses were pooled.

This CDR3 is built from 14 residues. Germline values: CDR1 SEHNR, CDR2 FQNEAQ (reference sequence). Trimming left V 3 bases short and J 7 bases short, with 15 bases between. General study results and limits: Among AZD1222 vaccinees, only 5 to 7 were seropositive at baseline. White British people made up most donors, females outnumbered males, and clonal diversity was possibly underestimated.

Sequenced by immunoSEQ multiplex PCR; TCRdb stores in-frame clones only, minus some. The sample consists of 130,000 to 150,000 clones, more than 75% of them appearing once. The chain uses TRBV7-9 and TRBJ1-1; weak D call: TRBD1 (6 bases). This sample comprised peripheral blood, obtained on day 0 of AZD1222 vaccination. This clonotype was sampled from an adult in good health. CDR3 DNA sequence: TGTGCCAGCAGCTTCAGTATCCCAGGGGTTGAAGCTTTCTTT. This translates into CASSFSIPGVEAFF. Complete variable domain (other parts from reference TRBV7-9 and TRBJ1-1): DTGVSQNPRHKITKRGQNVTFRCDPISEHNRLYWYRQTLGQGPEFLTYFQNEAQLEKSRLLSDRFSAERPKGSFSTLEIQRTEQGDSAMYLCASSFSIPGVEAFFGQGTRLTVV.